This entry lists 12 T cell receptor beta chains sequenced from one sample in a study of metastatic and nonmetastatic thyroid tumors. All patients reached thyroid surgery having received no treatment beforehand. TCRdb redid the clone calls on the PCR reads using MiXCR. Of 13,000 to 15,000 clones listed, approximately 25% were seen once; the top ten hold approximately 9.9%. The sequencing input was tumor tissue. The receptors come from a female donor with papillary thyroid cancer or a benign thyroid nodule (not recorded which). Some clones in this sample may be carry-over from other donors' samples.

This clone showed up many times. It may be a read error: a sequence one base away is much more abundant. This chain uses TRBV6-5 with TRBJ1-6; no clear D gene. Per germline, CDR1 MNHEY and CDR2 SVGAGI. V lost 2 bases to trimming and J lost 16 bases, with 12 bases between them. The CDR3 extends over 12 amino acids. The CDR3 coding sequence is TGTGCCAGCAGTTACACATGTCCCGATCTCCACTTT. Translation: CASSYTCPDLHF.

This clone has just a few counts. This may stem from a read error, because a much larger clone lies one nucleotide away. The chain uses TRBV5-1 and TRBJ2-1; D not resolved. This CDR3 contains 14 residues. With 3 bases removed from V and 0 bases from J, the gap between germline ends came to 7 bases. From germline, CDR1 is SGHRS and CDR2 YFSETQ. Written as DNA, the CDR3 is TGCGCCAGCAGCTCGCAGAGCTCCTACAATGAGCAGTTCTTC. Protein: CASSSQSSYNEQFF.

This chain uses TRBV27 with TRBJ1-6; D remains ambiguous. Between the trimmed V and J ends, which lost 2 bases and 10 bases, there was a span of 12 bases. The CDR3 consists of 14 residues. CDR1 MNHEY and CDR2 SMNVEV come from the germline V gene (reference sequence). CDR3 region: CASSLRASWSPLHF. Written as DNA, the CDR3 is TGTGCCAGCAGTTTAAGGGCCTCGTGGTCACCCCTCCACTTT.

About this clone: A read error may account for a junction end that differs from germline. The genes are TRBV30 and TRBJ1-5; no clear D gene. This CDR3 region has 13 residues. Looked up from germline, CDR1 is GTSNPN and CDR2 is SVGIG (reference sequence). The CDR3, as DNA: TGTGTCTGGAGCGACATCAACAATCAGCCCCAGCATTTT. Its protein is CVWSDINNQPQHF.

The gene calls are TRBV11-3 and TRBJ1-1; TRBD1 is a possible D gene (6 bases). The length of the CDR3 is 14 residues. From germline, CDR1 is SGHNT and CDR2 YENEEA. Trimming left V 1 base short and J 6 bases short, with 12 bases between. The CDR3 DNA reads as TGTGCCAGCAGCTTAGCGGGGGGCGCGGCTGAAGCTTTCTTT. It specifies CASSLAGGAAEAFF.

This clone was seen repeatedly, ten times or more. This chain's CDR3 is CSARDPRRASGLTDTQYF. In nucleotides, the CDR3 is TGCAGTGCTAGAGACCCCCGTAGGGCTAGCGGACTCACAGATACGCAGTATTTT. J is TRBJ2-3 and V is TRBV20-1, with TRBD2 matching 7 bases. CDR1 DFQATT and CDR2 SNEGSKA come from the germline V gene (reference sequence). J was trimmed by 2 bases and V by 0 bases; bases with no gene match: 14. CDR3 size: 18 residues.

V gene TRBV20-1 combines with J gene TRBJ1-1; D gene ambiguous. The V gene's germline CDR1 is DFQATT and CDR2 SNEGSKA (reference sequence). The CDR3 length is 13 residues. Trimming removed 4 bases from V and 5 bases from J, with 14 bases in between. CDR3 loop: CSAISGLRTEAFF. The CDR3 DNA reads TGCAGTGCTATTTCTGGACTAAGGACTGAAGCTTTCTTT.

This clone was recorded many times. The CDR3 region has the DNA TGTGCCAGCTTCATTCGAGCGCTGGGGGGGACGCTCCTCCCGTACCAAGAGACCCAGTACTTC. This encodes CASFIRALGGTLLPYQETQYF. The genes are TRBV3-1 and TRBJ2-5, with 7 nucleotides matching TRBD2. CDR1 and CDR2 from the germline V gene are LGHDT and YNNKEL (reference sequence). The CDR3 totals 21 residues. The trim removed 8 bases at V and 0 bases at J, leaving 27 bases unmatched.

This clone was recorded at least ten times. The V gene is TRBV2, the J gene TRBJ1-5, with D perhaps TRBD1 (6 bases). V was clipped by 1 base and J by 3 bases, with 10 bases between them. The CDR3 length is 15 residues. The germline gives CDR1 SNHLY, CDR2 FYNNEI. The CDR3 bases are TGTGCCAGCAGTGAAGAACAGGGCCTCAATCAGCCCCAGCATTTT. Amino acid sequence: CASSEEQGLNQPQHF.

Sample share makes this clone large. This chain links TRBV27 with TRBJ2-1, with D maybe TRBD1 (5 bases). CDR1 MNHEY and CDR2 SMNVEV come from the germline V gene (reference sequence). The CDR3 length is 15 residues. V lost 7 bases and J lost 4, with 17 bases in between. CDR3 loop: CASTLTPRGYNEQFF. DNA for the CDR3: TGTGCCAGCACCCTAACACCAAGGGGTTACAATGAGCAGTTCTTC.

The chain combines TRBV4-2 with TRBJ2-7; D unclear. V shed 0 bases and J shed 2 bases, with 5 bases lying between them. Germline V gives CDR1 LGHNA, CDR2 YNFKEQ. This CDR3 contains 13 residues. The CDR3 DNA reads as TGTGCCAGCAGCCAAGATAGGGCCTACGAGCAGTACTTC. It translates to CASSQDRAYEQYF.

The genes are TRBV12-3 or TRBV12-4 and TRBJ1-5; D is unclear. CDR3 length equals 14 residues. The germline V and J ends were trimmed by 6 bases and 0 bases, with 9 bases remaining between them. The CDR3 protein is CASSPTHSNQPQHF. In DNA form, the CDR3 reads TGTGCCAGCAGCCCGACACATAGCAATCAGCCCCAGCATTTT.